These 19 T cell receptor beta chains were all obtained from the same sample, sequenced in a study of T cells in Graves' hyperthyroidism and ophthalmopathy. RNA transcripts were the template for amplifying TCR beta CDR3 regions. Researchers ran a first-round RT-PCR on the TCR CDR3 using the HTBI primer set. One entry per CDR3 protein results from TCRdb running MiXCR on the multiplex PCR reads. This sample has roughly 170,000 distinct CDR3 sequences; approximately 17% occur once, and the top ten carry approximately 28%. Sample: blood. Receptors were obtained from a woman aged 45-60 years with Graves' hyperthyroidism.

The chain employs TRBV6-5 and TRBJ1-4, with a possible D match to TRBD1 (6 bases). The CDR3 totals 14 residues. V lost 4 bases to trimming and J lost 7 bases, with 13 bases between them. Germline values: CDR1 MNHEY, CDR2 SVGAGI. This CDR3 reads CASSSNRDSEKLFF. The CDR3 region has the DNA TGTGCCAGCAGTTCTAACAGGGATAGTGAAAAACTGTTTTTT.

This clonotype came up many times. The CDR3 DNA is TGTGCCAGCAGCTCAGGGAGTGCCAATCAGCCCCAGCATTTT. This encodes CASSSGSANQPQHF. The V gene is TRBV7-8, the J gene TRBJ1-5; the D gene is possibly TRBD1 (5 bases). Deletions cut 4 bases from V and 3 bases from J, with 10 bases between. The germline CDR1 and CDR2 sequences are SGHVS and FQNEAQ. The CDR3 sequence is 14 residues long.

The CDR3 DNA is TGTGCCAGCAGCGACGGGGGGGCAAGGTACAATGAGCAGTTCTTC. This translates into CASSDGGARYNEQFF. This chain links TRBV5-6 with TRBJ2-1; 8 bases are shared with TRBD2. This CDR3 is built from 15 residues. V trimming: 4 bases; J trimming: 4 bases; junction bases outside the gene matches: 7. Germline V gives CDR1 SGHDT, CDR2 YYEEEE.

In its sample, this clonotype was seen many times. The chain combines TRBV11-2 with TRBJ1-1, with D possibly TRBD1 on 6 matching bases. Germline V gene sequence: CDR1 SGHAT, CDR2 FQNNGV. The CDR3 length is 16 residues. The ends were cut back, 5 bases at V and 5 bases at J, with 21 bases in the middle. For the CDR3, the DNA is TGTGCCAGCAGCCACAGAAGCACAGGGCCTGGGACTGAAGCTTTCTTT. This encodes CASSHRSTGPGTEAFF.

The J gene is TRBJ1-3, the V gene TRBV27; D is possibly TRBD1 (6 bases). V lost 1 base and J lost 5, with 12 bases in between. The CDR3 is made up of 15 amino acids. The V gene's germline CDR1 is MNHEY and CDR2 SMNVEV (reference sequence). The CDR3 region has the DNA TGTGCCAGCAGTTTATGGGCAGGGGCTCGAAACACCATATATTTT. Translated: CASSLWAGARNTIYF.

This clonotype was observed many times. The CDR3 sequence: CASSFGLATHEQYF. CDR3 DNA: TGTGCCAGCAGTTTCGGACTAGCGACCCACGAGCAGTACTTC. This chain uses TRBV12-3 or TRBV12-4 with TRBJ2-7; TRBD2 matches 9 bases. The CDR3 totals 14 residues. Trimming took 3 bases from V and 5 from J; bases not matched to a gene: 5.

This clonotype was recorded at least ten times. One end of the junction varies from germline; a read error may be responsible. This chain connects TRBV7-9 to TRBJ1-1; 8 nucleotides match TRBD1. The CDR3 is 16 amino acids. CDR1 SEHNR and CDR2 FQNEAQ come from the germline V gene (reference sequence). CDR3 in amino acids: CASSRIKQGVNTEAFF. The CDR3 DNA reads TGTGCCAGCAGCCGAATTAAACAGGGGGTGAATACTGAAGCTTTCTTT.

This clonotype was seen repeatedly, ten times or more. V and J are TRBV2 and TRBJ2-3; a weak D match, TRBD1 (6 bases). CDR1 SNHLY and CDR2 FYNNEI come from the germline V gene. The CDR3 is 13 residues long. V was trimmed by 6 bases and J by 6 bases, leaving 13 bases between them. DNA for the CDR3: TGTGCCAGCAGGGGGGCGTTTTGGGATACGCAGTATTTT. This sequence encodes CASRGAFWDTQYF. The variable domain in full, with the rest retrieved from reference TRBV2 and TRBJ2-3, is EPEVTQTPSHQVTQMGQEVILRCVPISNHLYFYWYRQILGQKVEFLVSFYNNEISEKSEIFDDQFSVERPDGSNFTLKIRSTKLEDSAMYFCASRGAFWDTQYFGPGTRLTVL.

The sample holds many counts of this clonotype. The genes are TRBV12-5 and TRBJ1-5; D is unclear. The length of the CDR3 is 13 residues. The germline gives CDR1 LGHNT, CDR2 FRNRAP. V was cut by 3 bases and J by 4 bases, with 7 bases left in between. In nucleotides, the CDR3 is TGTGCTAGTGGTTTAGACGTAAATCAGCCCCAGCATTTT. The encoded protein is CASGLDVNQPQHF.

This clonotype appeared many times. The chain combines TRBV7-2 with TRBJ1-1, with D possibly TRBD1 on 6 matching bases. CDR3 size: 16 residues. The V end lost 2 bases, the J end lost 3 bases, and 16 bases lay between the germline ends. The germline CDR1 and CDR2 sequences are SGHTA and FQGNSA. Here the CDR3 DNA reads TGTGCCAGCAGCTTATTTTTCAGGGGCGGAGACACTGAAGCTTTCTTT. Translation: CASSLFFRGGDTEAFF.

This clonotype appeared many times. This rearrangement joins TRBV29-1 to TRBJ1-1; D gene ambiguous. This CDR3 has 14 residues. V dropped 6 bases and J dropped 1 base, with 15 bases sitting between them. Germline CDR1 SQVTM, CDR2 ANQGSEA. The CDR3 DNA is TGCAGCGTGAAGACGGACGGCCGGAACACTGAAGCTTTCTTT. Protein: CSVKTDGRNTEAFF.

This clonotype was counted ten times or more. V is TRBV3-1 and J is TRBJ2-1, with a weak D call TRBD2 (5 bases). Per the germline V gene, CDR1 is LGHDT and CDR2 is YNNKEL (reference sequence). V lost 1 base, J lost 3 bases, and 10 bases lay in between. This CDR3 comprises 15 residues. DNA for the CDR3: TGTGCCAGCAGCCAAGCGGGGTCGGTCTACAATGAGCAGTTCTTC. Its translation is CASSQAGSVYNEQFF.

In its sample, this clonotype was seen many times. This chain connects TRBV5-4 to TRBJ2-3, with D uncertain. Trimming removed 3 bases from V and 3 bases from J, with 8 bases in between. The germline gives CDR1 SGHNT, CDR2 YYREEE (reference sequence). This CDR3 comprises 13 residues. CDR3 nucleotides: TGTGCCAGCAGCTCCGGACGGACAGATACGCAGTATTTT. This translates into CASSSGRTDTQYF.

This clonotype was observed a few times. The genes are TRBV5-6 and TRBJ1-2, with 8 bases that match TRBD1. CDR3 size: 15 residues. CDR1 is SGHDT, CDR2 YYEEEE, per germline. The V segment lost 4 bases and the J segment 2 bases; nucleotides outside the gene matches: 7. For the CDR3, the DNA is TGTGCCAGCAGCGGTGATGACAGGGGAAACTATGGCTACACCTTC. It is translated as CASSGDDRGNYGYTF. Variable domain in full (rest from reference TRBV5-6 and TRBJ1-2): DAGVTQSPTHLIKTRGQQVTLRCSPKSGHDTVSWYQQALGQGPQFIFQYYEEEERQRGNFPDRFSGHQFPNYSSELNVNALLLGDSALYLCASSGDDRGNYGYTFGSGTRLTVV.

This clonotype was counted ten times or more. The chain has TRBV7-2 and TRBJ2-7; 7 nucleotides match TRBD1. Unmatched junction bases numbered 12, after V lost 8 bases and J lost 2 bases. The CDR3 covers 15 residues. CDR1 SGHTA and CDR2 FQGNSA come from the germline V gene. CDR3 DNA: TGTGCCAGCCGACCCAACCGGGACAGCACCTACGAGCAGTACTTC. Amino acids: CASRPNRDSTYEQYF.

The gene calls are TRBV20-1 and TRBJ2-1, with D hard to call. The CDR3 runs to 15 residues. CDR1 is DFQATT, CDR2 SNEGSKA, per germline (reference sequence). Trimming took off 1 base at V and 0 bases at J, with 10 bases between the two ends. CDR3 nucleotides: TGCAGTGCTAGAGGGCGCCGGCCCTCCTACAATGAGCAGTTCTTC. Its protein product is CSARGRRPSYNEQFF.

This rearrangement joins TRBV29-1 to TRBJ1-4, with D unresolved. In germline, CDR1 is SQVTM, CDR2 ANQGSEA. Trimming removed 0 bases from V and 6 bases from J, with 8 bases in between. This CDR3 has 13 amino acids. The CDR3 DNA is TGCAGCGTTGAAGAGCAGCCCTATGAAAAACTGTTTTTT. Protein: CSVEEQPYEKLFF.

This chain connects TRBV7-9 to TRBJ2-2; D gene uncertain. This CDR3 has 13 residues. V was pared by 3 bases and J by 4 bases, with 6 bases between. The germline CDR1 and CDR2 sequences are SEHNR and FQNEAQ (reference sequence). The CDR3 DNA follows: TGTGCCAGCAGCTTGGTTTCCACCGGGGAGCTGTTTTTT. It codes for CASSLVSTGELFF.

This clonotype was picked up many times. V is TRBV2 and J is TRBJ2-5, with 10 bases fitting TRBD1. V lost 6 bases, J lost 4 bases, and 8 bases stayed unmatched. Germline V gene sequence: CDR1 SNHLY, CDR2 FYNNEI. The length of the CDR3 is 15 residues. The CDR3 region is CASRRQGAMGETQYF. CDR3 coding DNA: TGTGCCAGCAGGAGACAGGGGGCCATGGGAGAGACCCAGTACTTC.